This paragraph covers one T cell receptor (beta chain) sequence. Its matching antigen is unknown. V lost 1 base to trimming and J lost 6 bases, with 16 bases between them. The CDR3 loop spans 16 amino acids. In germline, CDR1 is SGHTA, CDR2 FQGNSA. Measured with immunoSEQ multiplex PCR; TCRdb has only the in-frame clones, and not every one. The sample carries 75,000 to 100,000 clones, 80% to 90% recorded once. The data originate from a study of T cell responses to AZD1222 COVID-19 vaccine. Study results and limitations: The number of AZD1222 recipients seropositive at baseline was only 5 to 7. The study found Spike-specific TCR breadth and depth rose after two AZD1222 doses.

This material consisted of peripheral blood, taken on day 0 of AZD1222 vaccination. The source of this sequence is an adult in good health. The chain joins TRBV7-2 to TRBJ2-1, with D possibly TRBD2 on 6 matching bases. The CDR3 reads CASSLGPGLSGNEQFF. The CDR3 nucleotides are TGTGCCAGCAGCTTAGGGCCGGGACTTTCAGGCAATGAGCAGTTCTTC.